The TCR beta chain described here comes from a study of CD8 T cells in Susac syndrome. Findings of the study overall: Acknowledgment was made by the study that its TCR sequencing and HLA analysis involved a relatively small number of individuals. Clonal expansion did not appear in Susac syndrome CD4+ T cell repertoires.

Comment on this clonotype: Its antigen is unidentified.

RNA totalling 0.5 to 1 ug underwent reverse transcription with random hexamers. TCRdb called the immunoSEQ multiplex PCR reads again in MiXCR, with one record for every CDR3 protein. The sample records about 71,000 distinct CDR3 sequences, 93% being singletons. Germline assignment: CDR1 KGHDR and CDR2 SFDVKD. The CDR3 spans 14 residues. Trimming shortened V by 3 bases and J by 5 bases, and 10 bases separated the two germline ends. This receptor was obtained from a human donor with Susac syndrome. Sequences were obtained from CD4+ T cells from PBMCs. V is TRBV24-1 and J is TRBJ1-5, with a tentative D call TRBD1 (5 bases). This CDR3 reads CATSDGGFDQPQHF. The CDR3 DNA reads as TGTGCCACCAGTGATGGGGGGTTCGATCAGCCCCAGCATTTT.